This is a list of T cell receptor beta chains from one sample in a study of tumor-infiltrating lymphocytes in localized non-small cell lung cancer. Clones were read by immunoSEQ multiplex PCR, and TCRdb kept only the in-frame ones, dropping some. The sample consists of 20,000 to 25,000 clones, around 80% of them appearing once. What was sequenced was lung tumor tissue. These receptor sequences come from a human donor with non-small cell lung cancer. Both conserved end residues are part of each CDR3. Fields, in order: V gene, D gene, J gene, clone size, CDR3 protein, CDR3 DNA. D genes are given only for firm matches. Expanded clones are given a class, and other clones once, few, many or no size at all.

>TRBV9|TRBD1|TRBJ1-3|.
CASSATGIDGNTIYF
TGTGCCAGCAGCGCGACAGGGATAGATGGAAACACCATATATTTT
>TRBV18|.|TRBJ2-7|few
CASSPGGDSGEQYF
TGTGCCAGCTCACCAGGAGGGGACTCAGGAGAGCAGTACTTC
>TRBV7-5|.|TRBJ1-5|.
CARSLVPGQGYSNQPQHF
TGTGCCAGAAGCTTAGTGCCAGGACAGGGCTATAGCAATCAGCCCCAGCATTTT
>TRBV7-8|.|TRBJ2-3|.
CASSPPSHPDTQYF
TGTGCCAGCAGCCCACCGTCCCACCCAGATACGCAGTATTTT
>TRBV5-4|.|TRBJ2-1|.
CASSLGLGDNEQFF
TGTGCCAGCAGCTTGGGACTAGGGGACAATGAGCAGTTCTTC
>TRBV7-6|TRBD2|TRBJ2-1|.
CASSLVVAGLHNEQFF
TGTGCCAGCAGCTTAGTGGTAGCGGGTCTTCACAATGAGCAGTTCTTC
>TRBV20-1|.|TRBJ2-1|.
CSGKYNEQFF
TGCAGTGGAAAATACAATGAGCAGTTCTTC
>TRBV11-2|TRBD1|TRBJ1-3|.
CASSVDRGLRNTIYF
TGTGCCAGCAGCGTAGACAGGGGGCTTCGAAACACCATATATTTT
>TRBV13|TRBD1|TRBJ2-7|.
CASSSTGGAAYEQYF
TGTGCCAGCAGCTCCACAGGGGGCGCGGCCTACGAGCAGTACTTC
>TRBV18|TRBD2|TRBJ2-3|.
CASSFSGTSGSDTQYF
TGTGCCAGCTCGTTTTCCGGGACTAGTGGTTCAGATACGCAGTATTTT
>TRBV2|.|TRBJ2-1|.
CASSEAFVSEQFF
TGTGCCAGCAGTGAAGCGTTTGTAAGTGAGCAGTTCTTC
>TRBV7-7|TRBD2|TRBJ2-5|.
CASSLGWGGETQYF
TGTGCCAGCAGCTTAGGCTGGGGAGGGGAGACCCAGTACTTC
>TRBV19|TRBD1|TRBJ2-7|few
CASSIRTGGSYEQYF
TGTGCCAGTAGTATCCGGACAGGGGGTTCCTACGAGCAGTACTTC
>TRBV5-5|.|TRBJ2-7|.
CASSLVKGETYEQYF
TGTGCCAGCAGCTTGGTCAAGGGGGAAACCTACGAGCAGTACTTC
>TRBV27|TRBD1|TRBJ1-5|.
CASAQDRDQPQHF
TGTGCCAGCGCCCAAGACAGGGATCAGCCCCAGCATTTT
>TRBV30|.|TRBJ1-2|.
CAWRPGDNYGYTF
TGTGCCTGGAGGCCAGGGGATAACTATGGCTACACCTTC
>TRBV6-1|.|TRBJ1-5|.
CASSAHRDQPQHF
TGTGCCAGCAGTGCCCACAGGGATCAGCCCCAGCATTTT
>TRBV7-9|.|TRBJ2-5|.
CASRQGETQYF
TGTGCCAGCAGGCAGGGAGAGACCCAGTACTTC
>TRBV2|TRBD2|TRBJ2-3|.
CASSGTSGADTQYF
TGTGCCAGCAGTGGGACTAGCGGAGCAGATACGCAGTATTTT
>TRBV5-4|TRBD2|TRBJ2-5|once
CASSLLRTSGVPQETQYF
TGTGCCAGCAGCTTGCTGAGGACTAGCGGGGTCCCCCAAGAGACCCAGTACTTC
>TRBV5-6|.|TRBJ2-2|.
CASSLGLDVTGELFF
TGTGCCAGCAGCTTGGGGCTAGACGTCACCGGGGAGCTGTTTTTT
>TRBV14|TRBD2|TRBJ2-1|.
CASSQVWSGGKFF
TGTGCCAGCAGCCAAGTTTGGTCGGGAGGGAAGTTCTTC
>TRBV9|.|TRBJ1-1|.
CASSSKDQNTEAFF
TGTGCCAGCAGCTCGAAGGACCAGAACACTGAAGCTTTCTTT
>TRBV19|.|TRBJ2-7|.
CASSVRSSCEQYF
TGTGCCAGCTCCGTCAGGTCCTCCTGCGAGCAGTACTTC
>TRBV6-6|.|TRBJ2-7|.
CASSSVLTYEQYF
TGTGCCAGCAGTTCCGTGCTTACCTACGAGCAGTACTTC
>TRBV9|.|TRBJ2-7|.
CASSVEAWGRAPEQYF
TGTGCCAGCAGCGTAGAGGCGTGGGGCAGGGCTCCCGAGCAGTACTTC
>TRBV6-5|.|TRBJ1-1|.
CASSPWGSLNTEAFF
TGTGCCAGCAGTCCATGGGGGAGTCTTAACACTGAAGCTTTCTTT
>TRBV4-1|.|TRBJ1-3|.
CASSQLGRGSGNTIYF
TGCGCCAGCAGCCAACTCGGACGGGGCTCTGGAAACACCATATATTTT
>TRBV7-8|TRBD1|TRBJ1-5|.
CASSLEQGEKPQHF
TGTGCCAGCAGCTTAGAGCAGGGGGAGAAGCCCCAGCATTTT
>TRBV4-1|.|TRBJ2-7|.
CASSQDEATHYEQYF
TGCGCCAGCAGCCAAGATGAGGCTACACACTACGAGCAGTACTTC
>TRBV28|TRBD1|TRBJ1-2|.
CASSRMGQGGYGYTF
TGTGCCAGCAGCCGCATGGGACAGGGAGGTTATGGCTACACCTTC
>TRBV14|.|TRBJ1-1|few
CASSKDMNTEAFF
TGTGCCAGCAGCAAAGACATGAACACTGAAGCTTTCTTT
>TRBV19|.|TRBJ2-5|.
CASSSRGTQETQYF
TGTGCCAGTAGCTCCCGGGGGACACAAGAGACCCAGTACTTC
>TRBV5-5|TRBD2|TRBJ2-1|.
CASSPSGKSLVPSYNEQFF
TGTGCCAGCAGCCCTAGCGGGAAAAGTCTAGTTCCCTCCTACAATGAGCAGTTCTTC
>TRBV9|.|TRBJ2-1|.
CASSVESLREQFF
TGTGCCAGCAGCGTAGAATCTTTAAGGGAGCAGTTCTTC
>TRBV5-1|TRBD2|TRBJ2-3|once
CASSLALAGVDTQYF
TGCGCCAGCAGCTTGGCTCTAGCGGGAGTAGATACGCAGTATTTT
>TRBV5-1|.|TRBJ2-7|.
CASSSTPPTGREQYF
TGCGCCAGCAGCTCTACACCTCCTACCGGACGGGAGCAGTACTTC
>TRBV11-2|.|TRBJ2-7|.
CASTPGGFLGSEQYF
TGTGCCAGTACCCCCGGGGGTTTTCTGGGGTCCGAGCAGTACTTC
>TRBV6-5|.|TRBJ1-1|once
CASSYRDGVDTEAFF
TGTGCCAGCAGTTACAGGGATGGGGTGGACACTGAAGCTTTCTTT
>TRBV30|.|TRBJ1-4|.
CAWRRQASKLFF
TGTGCCTGGAGGCGACAGGCCTCCAAACTGTTTTTT
>TRBV5-6|.|TRBJ2-3|.
CASSLFVGPGGTDTQYF
TGTGCCAGCAGCTTGTTTGTGGGGCCAGGTGGCACAGATACGCAGTATTTT
>TRBV5-1|.|TRBJ1-1|once
CASSFWGRNTEAFF
TGCGCCAGCAGCTTCTGGGGACGCAACACTGAAGCTTTCTTT
>TRBV11-2|.|TRBJ2-1|.
CASSLKGRGFDNEQFF
TGTGCCAGCAGCTTAAAGGGGCGCGGGTTTGACAATGAGCAGTTCTTC
>TRBV7-2|.|TRBJ1-2|.
CASSLGQREGYTF
TGTGCCAGCAGCTTAGGACAGCGGGAAGGCTACACCTTC
>TRBV28|TRBD1|TRBJ1-2|few
CASSTLGQVHYGYTF
TGTGCCAGCAGTACCCTGGGACAGGTTCACTATGGCTACACCTTC